The rows below give T cell receptor beta chains drawn from one sample of a study of vaccination and CD4 T cells after COVID-19. TCRdb re-derived calls from the PCR reads in MiXCR, one entry per CDR3 protein. The data contain roughly 16,000 distinct CDR3 sequences, about 46% of them singletons. Their recognized antigens are unknown. Sequenced here: CD4+ T cells from blood, cultured in vitro, sampled after SARS-CoV-2 vaccination. The source is a human donor who had recovered from COVID-19. The CDR3 runs from the conserved cysteine through the conserved F or W. D genes are given only for firm matches. Part of the rows lack a size; the others show once, few, many or a class for expanded clones.

>TRBV5-4|.|.|TRBJ2-7
CASSFREQGIGEQYF
>TRBV7-9|.|TRBD2|TRBJ2-3
CASSLAGGAEDTQYF
>TRBV20-1|.|TRBD2|TRBJ2-7
CSARGTSGRYEQYF
>TRBV28|medium-sized|TRBD2|TRBJ2-5
CASSLSSGRGRQETQYF
>TRBV7-6|few|.|TRBJ2-7
CASSPRGGGLVNYEQYF
>TRBV20-1|few|TRBD2|TRBJ2-1
CSAPVAGASSYNEQFF
>TRBV7-3|.|.|TRBJ1-6
CASSLMRQGRNSPLHF
>TRBV6-5|.|.|TRBJ2-1
CASSYSGWSEQFF
>TRBV7-6|.|.|TRBJ2-1
CVSSFKGAGRLNEQFF
>TRBV20-1|.|.|TRBJ2-1
CSARGGAEGSYNEQFF
>TRBV7-2|.|TRBD2|TRBJ2-1
CASRPSGANNEQFF
>TRBV28|.|.|TRBJ1-1
CASSIPGVVAFF
>TRBV18|.|.|TRBJ1-5
CASSQGADQPQHF
>TRBV27|few|.|TRBJ2-3
CASSSFGQFTDTQYF
>TRBV10-3|medium-sized|.|TRBJ2-3
CAISESLASTDTQYF
>TRBV20-1|large|.|TRBJ1-5
CSASTARGVGNQPQHF
>TRBV18|.|TRBD2|TRBJ2-1
CASSPGTSGGQPEQFF
>TRBV20-1|few|TRBD1|TRBJ2-3
CSATSDRGLVDTQYF
>TRBV6-2/TRBV6-3|.|.|TRBJ1-5
CASSSRQVAPKLNQPQHF
>TRBV27|few|.|TRBJ1-1
CASSYTGLGTEAFF
>TRBV6-1|.|TRBD2|TRBJ2-5
CASNPTGGSLETQYF
>TRBV19|.|.|TRBJ1-5
CASSPAGARNQPQHF
>TRBV20-1|.|TRBD2|TRBJ2-1
CSALGGTSGRVEQFF
>TRBV6-1|.|.|TRBJ1-2
CASSSGSPGYGYTF
>TRBV7-2|.|.|TRBJ2-7
CASSLEGRIYEQYF
>TRBV7-2|.|TRBD2|TRBJ2-1
CASSRNGNLAGGGQFF
>TRBV7-2|.|.|TRBJ2-7
CASSPRQGSSYEQYF
>TRBV20-1|.|TRBD1|TRBJ1-1
CSGADRGRSEAFF
>TRBV4-1|.|TRBD1|TRBJ2-5
CASSHPTGGMETQYF
>TRBV20-1|few|TRBD2|TRBJ2-3
CSAMTSGSTDTQYF
>TRBV10-3|.|TRBD2|TRBJ2-3
CAISGLAGGGRLTDTQYF
>TRBV7-8|few|.|TRBJ2-6
CASSLPRAGPLSGANVLTF
>TRBV15|.|.|TRBJ1-2
CATSSNIRYGYTF
>TRBV6-1|.|TRBD2|TRBJ2-1
CASSLAGGPVYNEQFF
>TRBV30|.|.|TRBJ1-6
CAWKHTDPPLHF
>TRBV30|.|.|TRBJ2-2
CAWRRGFWGGELFF
>TRBV10-3|.|TRBD2|TRBJ2-1
CAISKIAGPVNEQFF
>TRBV7-8|few|.|TRBJ2-1
CASSFNENRYNEQFF
>TRBV6-2/TRBV6-3|.|.|TRBJ2-3
CASSYSSEGDTQYF
>TRBV2|.|TRBD1|TRBJ1-6
CASRNLQGNSPLHF
>TRBV2|few|TRBD1|TRBJ2-2
CASSEKGTGGPELFF
>TRBV6-2/TRBV6-3|.|.|TRBJ2-7
CASSYLTYEQYF
>TRBV9|.|.|TRBJ2-1
CASSHGTLNEQFF
>TRBV20-1|.|.|TRBJ2-7
CSASGVSHSYEQYF
>TRBV12-5|.|TRBD2|TRBJ2-7
CASGTVAGDTYEQYF
>TRBV18|.|TRBD1|TRBJ1-5
CASSPNPGGHFEPQHF
>TRBV10-3|.|.|TRBJ1-5
CAISVGEDQPQHF
>TRBV20-1|.|.|TRBJ1-4
CSARDRRLGGLDEKLFF
>TRBV7-2|.|TRBD2|TRBJ2-3
CASSSGLAGGADTQYF
>TRBV24-1|.|TRBD1|TRBJ2-1
CATSDFVPGQGTYNEQFF
>TRBV14|once|.|TRBJ1-1
CASSQDGRGDAEAFF
>TRBV24-1|few|.|TRBJ2-5
CATSDLSGDQETQYF
>TRBV30|medium-sized|TRBD1|TRBJ1-2
CAWSRGQGATYGYTF